This TCR beta chain derives from a study of T-cell memory formation after mild COVID-19. For the study at large: Largely, TCR clusters stayed within a single donor.

General study results and limits: CD4/CD8 balance held among clones contracting day 15 to 85, and later expanders leaned CD4+.

The V end was cut by 3 bases, the J end by 3 bases, with 8 bases between. The CDR3 runs to 13 residues. CDR1 SGHRS and CDR2 YFSETQ come from the germline V gene. TCRdb redid the calling of the 5' RACE reads with MiXCR, one entry per CDR3 protein. The profile shows hundreds of thousands of distinct CDR3 sequences, 25% of them singletons. Notes on this clonotype: Antigen specificity is unknown.

This receptor was taken from an adult woman who had mild COVID-19 (a few samples of this study predate the infection). Cell type and time point are not known. This chain links TRBV5-1 with TRBJ2-3; no clear D gene. The sequencing input was PBMCs or a T cell subset sorted from them (not recorded which). Here the CDR3 DNA reads TGCGCCAGCAGCTCTGGACCGACAGATACGCAGTATTTT. This translates into CASSSGPTDTQYF.